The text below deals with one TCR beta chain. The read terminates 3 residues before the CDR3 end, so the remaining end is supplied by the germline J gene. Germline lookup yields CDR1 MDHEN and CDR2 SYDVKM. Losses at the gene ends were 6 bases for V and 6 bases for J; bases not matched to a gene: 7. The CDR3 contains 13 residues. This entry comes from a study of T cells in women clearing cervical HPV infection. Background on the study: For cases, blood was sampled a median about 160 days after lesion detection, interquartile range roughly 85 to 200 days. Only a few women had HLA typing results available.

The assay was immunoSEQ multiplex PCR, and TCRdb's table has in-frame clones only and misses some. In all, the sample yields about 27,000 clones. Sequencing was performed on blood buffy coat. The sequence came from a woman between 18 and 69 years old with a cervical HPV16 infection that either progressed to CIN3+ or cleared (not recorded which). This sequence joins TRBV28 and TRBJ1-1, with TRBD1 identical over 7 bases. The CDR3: CASRRRGFSEAFF. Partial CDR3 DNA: TGTGCCAGCAGACGCAGGGGGTTCTCTGAA.